A single sample is the source of the 3 T cell receptor beta chains below, sequenced in a study of response to subunit inactivated influenza vaccine. TCRdb ran MiXCR on the RT-PCR reads and lists one entry per CDR3 protein. The sample shows more than 700,000 distinct CDR3 sequences, about 20% of them seen only once. The sample was PBMCs from blood, taken more than 4 days after vaccination. These receptors originate from a man aged 45-65 years who received an inactivated influenza vaccine.

The chain combines TRBV7-3 with TRBJ2-2, with no clear D. The CDR3 covers 14 residues. Trimming shortened V by 2 bases and J by 4 bases, and 8 bases separated the two germline ends. Per the germline V gene, CDR1 is SGHTA and CDR2 is FQGTGA. The CDR3 sequence: CASSLAARTGELFF. In DNA, the CDR3 is TGTGCCAGCAGCTTAGCAGCCCGCACCGGGGAGCTGTTTTTT.

J is TRBJ2-1 and V is TRBV20-1; 8 bases line up with TRBD2. In germline, CDR1 is DFQATT, CDR2 SNEGSKA (reference sequence). The J segment lost 3 bases and the V segment lost 6 bases, leaving 10 bases of the junction unmatched. CDR3 length: 15 amino acids. The DNA for the CDR3 is TGCAGTGCAAAAGCGGCGGGACTAGTCTACAATGAGCAGTTCTTC. It codes for CSAKAAGLVYNEQFF.

This clonotype has only a few counts. The V gene is TRBV19, the J gene TRBJ2-7, with a tentative D call TRBD2 (5 bases). The V and J ends lost 7 bases and 0 bases respectively, with 10 bases between them. CDR1 is LNHDA and CDR2 is SQIVND in the germline V gene (reference sequence). The CDR3 spans 13 residues. DNA of the CDR3: TGTGCCAGTATGGACTCTAACTCCTACGAGCAGTACTTC. Amino acids: CASMDSNSYEQYF.